This T cell receptor (beta chain) was identified during a study of T cells in Graves' hyperthyroidism and ophthalmopathy. Study background: Peripheral blood was secured at the point of initial diagnosis, before any treatment.

RNA transcripts served as the template for amplifying TCR beta CDR3 regions. The study used the HTBI primer set for a first-round RT-PCR of the TCR CDR3. MiXCR, run by TCRdb on the multiplex PCR reads, gives a single entry per CDR3 protein. This table has around 300,000 distinct CDR3 sequences, 13% appearing once. Patients aged 18 to 65 had newly diagnosed hyperthyroidism lasting under 2 months. Uncontrolled infection, other autoimmune disease, pregnancy or lactation excluded patients. When hyperthyroidism was first diagnosed, the blood sample was taken, preceding any ophthalmopathy symptoms. This clonotype originated in a woman younger than 45 with Graves' hyperthyroidism that later progressed to Graves' ophthalmopathy. The sequencing input was blood.

The CDR3 bases are TGTGCCAGCAGCTTGAGGCAGGGAACTAATGAAAAACTGTTTTTT. Protein product: CASSLRQGTNEKLFF. This chain connects TRBV5-4 to TRBJ1-4; TRBD1 might be the D (5 bases). The CDR3 is made up of 15 amino acids. The germline CDR1 and CDR2 sequences are SGHNT and YYREEE (reference sequence). V was cut by 1 base and J by 1 base, with 8 bases left in between.